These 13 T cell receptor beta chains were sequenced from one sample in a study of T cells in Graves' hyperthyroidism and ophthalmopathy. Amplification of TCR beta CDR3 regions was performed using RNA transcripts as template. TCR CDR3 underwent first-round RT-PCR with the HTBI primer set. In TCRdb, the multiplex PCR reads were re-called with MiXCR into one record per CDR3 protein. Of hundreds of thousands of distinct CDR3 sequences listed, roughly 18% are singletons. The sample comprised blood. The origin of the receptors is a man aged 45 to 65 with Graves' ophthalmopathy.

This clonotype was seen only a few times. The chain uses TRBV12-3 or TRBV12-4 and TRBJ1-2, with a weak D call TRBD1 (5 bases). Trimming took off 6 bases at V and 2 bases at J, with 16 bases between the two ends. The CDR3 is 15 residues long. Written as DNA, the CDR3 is TGTGCCAGCAGCCGAACGGGCGGGGGGAACTATGGCTACACCTTC. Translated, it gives CASSRTGGGNYGYTF.

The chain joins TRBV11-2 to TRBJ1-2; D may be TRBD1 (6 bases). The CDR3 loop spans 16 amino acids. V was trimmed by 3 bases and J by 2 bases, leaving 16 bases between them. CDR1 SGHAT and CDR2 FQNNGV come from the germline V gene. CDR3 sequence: CASSLAPGHQNYGYTF. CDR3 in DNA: TGTGCCAGCAGCTTGGCTCCGGGACACCAAAACTATGGCTACACCTTC.

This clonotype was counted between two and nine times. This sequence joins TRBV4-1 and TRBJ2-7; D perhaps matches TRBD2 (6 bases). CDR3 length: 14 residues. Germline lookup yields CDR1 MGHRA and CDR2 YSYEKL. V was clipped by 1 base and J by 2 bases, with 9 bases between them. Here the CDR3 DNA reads TGCGCCAGCAGCCAAGTGGAGGGTACCTACGAGCAGTACTTC. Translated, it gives CASSQVEGTYEQYF.

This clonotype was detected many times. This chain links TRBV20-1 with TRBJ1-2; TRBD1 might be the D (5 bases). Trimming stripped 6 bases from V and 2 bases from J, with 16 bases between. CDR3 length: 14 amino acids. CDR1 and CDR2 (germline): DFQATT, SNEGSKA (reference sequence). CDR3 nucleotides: TGCAGTGCCACCAAACTAGGGGAAAACTATGGCTACACCTTC. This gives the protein CSATKLGENYGYTF.

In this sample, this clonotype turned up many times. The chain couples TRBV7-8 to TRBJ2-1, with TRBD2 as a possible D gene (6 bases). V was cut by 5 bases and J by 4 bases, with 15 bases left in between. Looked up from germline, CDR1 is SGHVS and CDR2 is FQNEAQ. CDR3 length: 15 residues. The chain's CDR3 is CASSPASGGYNEQFF. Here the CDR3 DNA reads TGTGCCAGCAGCCCTGCCTCTGGGGGGTACAATGAGCAGTTCTTC.

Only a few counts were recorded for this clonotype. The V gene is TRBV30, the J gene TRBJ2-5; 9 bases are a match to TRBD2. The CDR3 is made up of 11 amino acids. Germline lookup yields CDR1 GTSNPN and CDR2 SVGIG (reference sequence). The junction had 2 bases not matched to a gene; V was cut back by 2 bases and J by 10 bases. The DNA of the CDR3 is TGTGCCTGGAGTTCTAGCGGGAACCAGTACTTC. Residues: CAWSSSGNQYF.

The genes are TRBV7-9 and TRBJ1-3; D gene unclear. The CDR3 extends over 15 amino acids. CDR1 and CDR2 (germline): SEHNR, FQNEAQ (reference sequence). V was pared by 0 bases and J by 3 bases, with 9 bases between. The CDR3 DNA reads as TGTGCCAGCAGCTTAGCTGGGTCTGGTGGAAACACCATATATTTT. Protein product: CASSLAGSGGNTIYF.

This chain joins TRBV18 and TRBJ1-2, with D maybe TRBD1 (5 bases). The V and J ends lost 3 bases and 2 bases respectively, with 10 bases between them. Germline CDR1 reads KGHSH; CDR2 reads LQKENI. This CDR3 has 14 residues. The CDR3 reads CASSPQGANYGYTF. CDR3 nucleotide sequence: TGTGCCAGCTCACCCCAGGGAGCGAACTATGGCTACACCTTC.

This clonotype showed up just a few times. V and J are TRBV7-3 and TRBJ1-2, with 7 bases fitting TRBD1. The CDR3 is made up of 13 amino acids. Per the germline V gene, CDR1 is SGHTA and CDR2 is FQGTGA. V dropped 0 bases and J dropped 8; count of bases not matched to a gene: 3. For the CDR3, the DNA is TGTGCCAGCAGCTTAACAGGGGGCAGCGGCTACACCTTC. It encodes CASSLTGGSGYTF.

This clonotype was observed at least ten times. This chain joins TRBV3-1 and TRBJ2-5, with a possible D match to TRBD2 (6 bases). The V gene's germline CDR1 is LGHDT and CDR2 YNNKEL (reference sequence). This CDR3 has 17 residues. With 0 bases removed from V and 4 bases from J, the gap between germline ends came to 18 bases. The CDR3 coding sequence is TGTGCCAGCAGCCAAGAAAGGCGGCTAGCAGCGGGAGAGACCCAGTACTTC. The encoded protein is CASSQERRLAAGETQYF.

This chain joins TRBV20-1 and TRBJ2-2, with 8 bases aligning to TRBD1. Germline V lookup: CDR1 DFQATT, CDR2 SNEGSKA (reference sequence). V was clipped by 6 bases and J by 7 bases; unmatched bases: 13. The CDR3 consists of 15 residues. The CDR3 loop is CSAIFGQGLGGELFF. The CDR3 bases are TGCAGTGCCATTTTTGGACAGGGACTTGGCGGGGAGCTGTTTTTT.

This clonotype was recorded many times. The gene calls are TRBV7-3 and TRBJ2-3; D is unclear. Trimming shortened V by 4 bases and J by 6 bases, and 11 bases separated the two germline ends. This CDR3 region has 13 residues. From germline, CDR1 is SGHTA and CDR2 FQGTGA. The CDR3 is CASSSSPMDTQYF. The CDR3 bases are TGTGCCAGCAGCTCGTCCCCTATGGATACGCAGTATTTT.

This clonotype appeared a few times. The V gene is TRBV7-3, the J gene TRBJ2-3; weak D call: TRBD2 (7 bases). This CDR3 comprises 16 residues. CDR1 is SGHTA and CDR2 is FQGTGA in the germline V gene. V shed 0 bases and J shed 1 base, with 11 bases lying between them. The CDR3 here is CASSLTGGGGTDTQYF. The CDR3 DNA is TGTGCCAGCAGCTTAACGGGGGGGGGCGGCACAGATACGCAGTATTTT.